The TCR beta chain described here comes from a study of blood T cell repertoires in COVID-19. Across the whole study: T cells, B-cell-depleted T cells, or PBMCs provided the cDNA or gDNA that served as material.

This clone was recorded once. With 4 bases removed from V and 3 bases from J, the gap between germline ends came to 10 bases. This CDR3 has 13 residues. Looked up from germline, CDR1 is PRHDT and CDR2 is FYEKMQ (reference sequence). Original handling: Researchers report that nucleated cell counts were estimated from reference gene primer amplification. Assay: immunoSEQ multiplex PCR; the TCRdb copy retains only in-frame clones and omits some. V and J calls and clone size are as listed in that table; D and trimming were resolved from the DNA. The data show 300,000 to 450,000 clones, 80% to 90% seen once.

The TCR originated in a woman aged 30 to 39 with COVID-19, enrolled during active disease. This chain joins TRBV13 and TRBJ2-7, with TRBD2 as a possible D gene (5 bases). The sequencing sample was made of peripheral blood. The CDR3 DNA reads TGTGCCAGCAGCTGGAGGACCCTCTACGAGCAGTACTTC. Its translation is CASSWRTLYEQYF. Looking up the rest from reference TRBV13 and TRBJ2-7 gives the full variable domain: AAGVIQSPRHLIKEKRETATLKCYPIPRHDTVYWYQQGPGQDPQFLISFYEKMQSDKGSIPDRFSAQQFSDYHSELNMSSLELGDSALYFCASSWRTLYEQYFGPGTRLTVT.